This T cell receptor (beta chain) originates from a study of shared clonotypes between healthy human individuals (dated by TCRdb to 2019 to 2021). For the study in its entirety: The cohort included a few men and a couple of women between 18 and 49 years of age. For each donor, CD4 naive and CD4 memory were each given three plates, CD8 naive was given two plates, and CD8 memory was given one plate. The study deeply sequenced blood TCR repertoires of about 5 healthy adults to estimate repertoire size and the extent of clonotype sharing between individuals. Different laboratories and diverse techniques were used to prepare libraries and sequence TCR repertoires, to increase sequencing depth and limit assay-specific biases. Each donor's leukapheresis produced roughly between roughly 0.85 and 9.5 billion PBMCs.

V is pared back by 5 bases and J by 8 bases, with 10 bases lying between the germline termini. CDR1 and CDR2, looked up from the germline V gene, are MGHRA and YSYEKL. From its cysteine to its phenylalanine, the CDR3 spans 12 amino acids. This entry keeps only the CDR3 DNA: 36 bases, framed from base 1. Of note for this clone: The antigen it recognizes is unknown. Per-nucleotide qualities are absent, and no much larger clonotype sits a single base away.

The donors were healthy, HIV-negative adults with no recently reported acute infections or vaccinations. All donors were Caucasian adults living in Nashville, Tennessee, USA. CD4+ T cells were enriched through magnetic negative selection, after which naive cells were positively selected on CD45RA and the remaining negative fraction served as the memory subset. Blood was obtained by leukapheresis, after which PBMCs were separated by Ficoll-Histopaque density gradient centrifugation and cryopreserved in liquid nitrogen vapor phase. Purity and quantity of every magnetically sorted T cell population were checked by analytical flow cytometry. From each sorted fraction, genomic DNA was isolated and quantified by UV absorbance on a Nanodrop 2000c. Using the deep immunoSEQ assay, TCR CDR3 regions were amplified from genomic DNA by multiplex PCR. Genomic DNA extracted from each cell subset was distributed evenly over all wells of several immunoSEQ 96-well plates, and each plate served as one replicate. Each replicate PCR for sorted subsets received roughly 0.2 ug genomic DNA, equal to roughly 29,000 T cell genomes. The purified libraries were quantified using a Qubit 3.0 fluorometer, sized with a Bioanalyzer 2100, and then quantified again using the KAPA Library Quantification kit. Every immunoSEQ 96-well plate was sequenced on a separate single-read 150-cycle Illumina NextSeq 550 flow cell. From the authors' description of their analysis: Because the immunoSEQ output held only junctional sequences and lacked quality scores, the filtering could not match the filtering applied to full-length reads. To assign V/J genes and CDR3, sequences were annotated using PyIR, a Python wrapper for IgBLAST v1.9, with IMGT germline references. Reads were filtered out if the reads had weak V/J assignments (E-value above 1e-6), no CDR3, stop codons, out-of-frame junctions, or ambiguous translated residues. V3J clonotypes were defined by identical inferred V gene, J gene, and CDR3 amino acid sequence. To compute the percentage overlap between repertoires, the number of shared unique clonotypes was divided by the size of the smaller repertoire. Repertoire richness was assessed with RTK rarefaction, the Chao1 estimator, and Recon v2.1 estimates of unobserved clonotypes. For all TCRbeta clonotypes obtained by the gDNA method from a handful of donors, generation probabilities were computed with OLGA. TCRdb took over this immuneACCESS table, retaining in-frame rearrangements with V and J assigned. Such tables are incomplete; in checked studies, under half of the missing clones stem from an unresolved V gene, and the remainder is unexplained. V, J and clone size were drawn from that table, and D and trimming were deduced from the DNA. This sample gives roughly 1,100,000 clones in total; 65% to 80% of them show up just once. The ten most abundant clones make up about 1.5% of the sample.

Overall study outcomes, separate from this receptor: Only blood was sampled, and tissue TCR repertoires likely differ from those in blood. Based on pairwise subsampling, the degree of clonotype sharing among donors was expected to be affected by sequencing depth. Rarefaction of sorted-subset datasets indicated incomplete sequencing despite the large sequencing depth. Naive subsets generally had larger estimated clonotype richness than memory subsets did. The genetic and exposure-history diversity represented was limited by the small number of donors. Compared with non-shared clonotypes, the clonotypes found in all four sorted-subset donors had higher generation probabilities. Across a few donors, approximately 5% of naive CD4, approximately 3.6% of naive CD8, under 2.5% of memory CD4, and about 0.4% of memory CD8 clonotypes were shared.

Recombination joined TRBV4-1 with TRBJ2-4; too little of a D gene remains to name it. This TCR was sampled from a man younger than 30 in good health. Sequenced material: memory CD4+ T cells sorted from blood. Sample cell subset or site, as interpreted from the label and publication: CD45RA-negative fraction. The CDR3 has the sequence CASSAPADIQYF. The sequence in DNA is TGCGCCAGCAGCGCGCCGGCAGACATTCAGTACTTC.